What follows describes a single TCR beta chain. The target antigen is unknown. This specimen comes from a study of naive and memory T cell subsets. Two oligonucleotides, mixed equimolar, formed the beta constant-region primer covering TRBC1 and TRBC2. Nested alpha and beta constant-region primers with the SP2 primer drove four PCR rounds on ligated cDNA. TCRdb itself ran the UMI-ligation and nested PCR reads through MiXCR, one entry per CDR3 protein. Here the sample spans 130,000 to 150,000 distinct CDR3 sequences, approximately 22% being singletons. V lost 3 bases to trimming and J lost 5 bases, with 14 bases between them. The CDR3 extends over 14 amino acids. Germline loops: CDR1 SGHRS, CDR2 YFSETQ. Study outcomes and limitations: Possibly reflecting memory cells re-expressing CD45RA, a few larger clonotypes occurred in naive repertoires, especially CD8. In naive cells, over 85% of TCR sequences were seen only once.

The sequenced sample was naive CD4+ T cells from blood. The chain uses TRBV5-1 and TRBJ2-5, with a possible D match to TRBD2 (6 bases). The TCR comes from a human donor in good health. The CDR3, as DNA: TGCGCCAGCAGCTCGGGGGAAGGCCACGAGACCCAGTACTTC. Encoded protein: CASSSGEGHETQYF.